These T cell receptor beta chains were read from a single sample in a study of blood T cells in healthy people across ages. TCRdb analysed the 5' RACE reads with MiXCR anew, one entry per CDR3 protein. The table shows some 760,000 distinct CDR3 sequences, with roughly 25% occurring only once. This sample also appeared in a second study, on T cells of mothers and their children.

The material sequenced was blood. These receptors originate from a boy aged 5 to 17 in good health. Both conserved end residues are part of each CDR3. A D gene is named only where the DNA matches it firmly. The listing skips clone size in some rows; elsewhere it reads once, few, many or a size class.

V gene	clone size	D gene	J gene	CDR3 DNA	CDR3 protein
TRBV10-3	few	NA	TRBJ2-5	TGTGCCACCGGTTTAGGGGAAGAGACCCAGTACTTC	CATGLGEETQYF
TRBV27	NA	NA	TRBJ2-5	TGTGCCAGCAGAAGTCGTACGAAGAAGTACCAAGAGACCCAGTACTTC	CASRSRTKKYQETQYF
TRBV5-1	NA	NA	TRBJ2-3	TGCGCCAGCATGGGTAAAGCCCTCACAGATACGCAGTATTTT	CASMGKALTDTQYF
TRBV12-3/TRBV12-4	NA	NA	TRBJ2-5	TGTGCCAGCAGTAATGGACACCTCGGGGAAGAGACCCAGTACTTC	CASSNGHLGEETQYF
TRBV29-1	NA	NA	TRBJ2-7	TGCAGCGCCTCGACAGAATACTCCTACGAGCAGTACTTC	CSASTEYSYEQYF
TRBV11-2	NA	NA	TRBJ1-6	TGTGCCAGCAGCTTAGATCATGTGGGGAGTTCGCCCCTCCACTTT	CASSLDHVGSSPLHF
TRBV5-8	NA	NA	TRBJ2-1	TGTGCCAGCAGTTACAGGGGACTCGAGCAGTTCTTC	CASSYRGLEQFF
TRBV29-1	few	NA	TRBJ2-1	TGCAGCGTTAAGGGGTACAATGAGCAGTTCTTC	CSVKGYNEQFF
TRBV14	NA	NA	TRBJ1-1	TGTGCCAGCAGCCAAGGGATGTTTAGGAACACTGAAGCTTTCTTT	CASSQGMFRNTEAFF
TRBV4-2	NA	TRBD2	TRBJ2-3	TGTGCCAGCAGCCTACGACTAGCGGGGGACACAGATACGCAGTATTTT	CASSLRLAGDTDTQYF
TRBV28	NA	NA	TRBJ2-7	TGTGCCAGCAAACAGTTGGGGAGGAGGGGCGTAAGCTCCTACGAGCAGTACTTC	CASKQLGRRGVSSYEQYF
TRBV27	NA	NA	TRBJ2-1	TGTGCCAGCAGTTTAAGCGACAGTAGGTACAATGAGCAGTTCTTC	CASSLSDSRYNEQFF
TRBV28	NA	NA	TRBJ2-5	TGTGCCACCTGCGGGGCAGGGGGGCAAGAGACCCAGTACTTC	CATCGAGGQETQYF
TRBV6-5	few	NA	TRBJ2-5	TGTGCCAGCAGTTACTCGATTGATAGGGGTGAGACCCAGTACTTC	CASSYSIDRGETQYF
TRBV28	NA	NA	TRBJ2-5	TGTGCCTCTGGGACGGCGCAAGGGACCCAGTACTTC	CASGTAQGTQYF
TRBV10-3	NA	NA	TRBJ2-2	TGTGCCATCAAACCAGGGAACACCGGGGAGCTGTTTTTT	CAIKPGNTGELFF
TRBV20-1	NA	NA	TRBJ2-5	TGCAGTGCTAGAATGTCGGTCCAAGAGACCCAGTACTTC	CSARMSVQETQYF
TRBV12-3/TRBV12-4	few	TRBD2	TRBJ2-3	TGTGCCAGTTCCCCGAGCCTAGCGGGGGGGAGTAGCACAGATACGCAGTATTTT	CASSPSLAGGSSTDTQYF
TRBV4-3	few	TRBD2	TRBJ2-3	TGCGTCAGCAGCCACCAGCGGGGGGGCGCGATAGATACGCAGTATTTT	CVSSHQRGGAIDTQYF
TRBV4-2	few	TRBD2	TRBJ2-7	TGTGCCAGCAGCCAAGACGGTGGCGGGAGCGGGTACGAGCAGTACTTC	CASSQDGGGSGYEQYF
TRBV28	NA	TRBD2	TRBJ2-3	TGTGCCAGCAGTTTACGGGCGGGAGCGGCTTTGGGGCAGTATTTT	CASSLRAGAALGQYF
TRBV15	NA	TRBD2	TRBJ2-4	TGTGCCACCAGCAGACGTCTCGGGGGGTCCAAAAACATTCAGTACTTC	CATSRRLGGSKNIQYF
TRBV10-3	few	NA	TRBJ1-2	TGTGCCATCAGATTGGACACAAACTATGGCTACACCTTC	CAIRLDTNYGYTF
TRBV28	few	NA	TRBJ2-3	TGTGCCAGCAGTTTATTCGTCACAGATACGCAGTATTTT	CASSLFVTDTQYF
TRBV21-1	NA	NA	TRBJ2-5	TGTGCCAGCAGCAATGTCGCGCAGTACTTC	CASSNVAQYF
TRBV5-1	NA	NA	TRBJ2-5	TGCGCCAGCAGCTTCCTTTGGGGGACGGCGGAGACCCAGTACTTC	CASSFLWGTAETQYF
TRBV4-3	NA	TRBD1	TRBJ1-5	TGCGCCAGCAGCCAAGATCGCCCGGACCTACCAGGGGGACAGCCCCAGCATTTT	CASSQDRPDLPGGQPQHF
TRBV7-3	many	NA	TRBJ2-1	TGTGCCAGCAGCTTAATATTGGGCAATGAGCAGTTCTTC	CASSLILGNEQFF
TRBV27	few	NA	TRBJ2-3	TGTGCCAGCAGTCGGTCATTCGCAGATACGCAGTATTTT	CASSRSFADTQYF
TRBV9	NA	TRBD2	TRBJ2-5	TGTGCCAGCAGCAATAGCGGGGGACAAGAGACCCAGTACTTC	CASSNSGGQETQYF
TRBV7-9	few	NA	TRBJ2-1	TGTGCCAGCAGCCCTACACACGGGAATGAGCAGTTCTTC	CASSPTHGNEQFF
TRBV21-1	NA	NA	TRBJ1-2	TGTGCCAGCAGCTGTCGGACAGGATTTAACTATGGCTACACCTTC	CASSCRTGFNYGYTF
TRBV6-2/TRBV6-3	NA	NA	TRBJ2-7	TGTGCCAGCACCAGAGGATGGGACTCCCGCTCCTACGAGCAGTACTTC	CASTRGWDSRSYEQYF
TRBV28	many	TRBD1	TRBJ1-2	TGTGCCAGCAGTTTACACAGGGGGTCCTATGGCTACACCTTC	CASSLHRGSYGYTF
TRBV5-6	few	NA	TRBJ1-5	TGTGCCAGCAGCGTGGGACAAAATCAGTCCCAGCATTTT	CASSVGQNQSQHF
TRBV11-3	many	NA	TRBJ2-1	TGTGCCAGCAGCTTAAGCCCGAGCTCCTACAATGAGCAGTTCTTC	CASSLSPSSYNEQFF
TRBV24-1	few	TRBD1	TRBJ2-5	TGTGCCACCAGCTCCGGGACAGTCTACCAAGAGACCCAGTACTTC	CATSSGTVYQETQYF
TRBV29-1	NA	NA	TRBJ2-2	TGCAGCGTTGAAGATCTATCGGACACCGGGGAGCTGTTTTTT	CSVEDLSDTGELFF
TRBV4-1	NA	NA	TRBJ1-2	TGCGCCAGCAGCCACGAAGCGGGACTGCCAAACTATGGCTACACCTTC	CASSHEAGLPNYGYTF
TRBV18	NA	NA	TRBJ1-3	TGTGCCAGCTCCCCAGTTGTCGCCGACTCCAGCTCTGGAAACACCATATATTTT	CASSPVVADSSSGNTIYF
TRBV10-3	NA	NA	TRBJ2-5	TGTGCCATCAGTTGGGGCAGCCAAGAGACCCAGTACTTC	CAISWGSQETQYF
TRBV5-1	NA	TRBD2	TRBJ2-5	TGCGCCAGCAGCTTGGCCGGGACTAGCGGGGGTGAGACCCAGTACTTC	CASSLAGTSGGETQYF
TRBV7-2	few	NA	TRBJ2-7	TGTGCAACCGGGGAATACGAGCAGTACTTC	CATGEYEQYF
TRBV24-1	few	NA	TRBJ1-5	TGTGCCACCAGTGTGGGAAGGGATCAGCCCCAGCATTTT	CATSVGRDQPQHF
TRBV12-3/TRBV12-4	few	NA	TRBJ2-1	TGTGCCAGCAGTTTAGTGGGCACCAGCTCCTACAATGAGCAGTTCTTC	CASSLVGTSSYNEQFF
TRBV6-6	NA	NA	TRBJ2-4	TGTGCCAGCAGTTACTCAGGGGTTGGAAACATTCAGTACTTC	CASSYSGVGNIQYF
TRBV7-8	NA	TRBD1	TRBJ1-3	TGTGCCAGCAGCCAGGGACAGGGGGTTCCCATATATTTT	CASSQGQGVPIYF
TRBV7-9	NA	NA	TRBJ1-6	TGTGCCAGCAGCCAGAAAGGATCCGGAGAACCCTCACCCCTCCACTTT	CASSQKGSGEPSPLHF
TRBV18	NA	NA	TRBJ2-7	TGTGCCAGCTCACGGGGGGACGACTACGAGCAGTACTTC	CASSRGDDYEQYF
TRBV7-9	few	NA	TRBJ2-5	TGTGCCTCCACCCACAGGGACGAAGAGACCCAGTACTTC	CASTHRDEETQYF
TRBV4-1	NA	TRBD2	TRBJ2-4	TGCGCCAGCACCGACCTAGCGGGAGCCAAAAACATTCAGTACTTC	CASTDLAGAKNIQYF
TRBV29-1	NA	TRBD1	TRBJ1-5	TGCAGCGTTGGAGGGGGCCCAAATCAGCCCCAGCATTTT	CSVGGGPNQPQHF
TRBV27	few	NA	TRBJ2-5	TGTGCCAGCAGTCCCACCCTCTCGGGGGGCCGGGAGACCCAGTACTTC	CASSPTLSGGRETQYF
TRBV28	few	TRBD1	TRBJ2-7	TGTGCCAGCACCCGAGTCCCGGGACAGTCGACCTCCTACGAGCAGTACTTC	CASTRVPGQSTSYEQYF
TRBV7-3	NA	NA	TRBJ2-3	TGTGCCAGCAGCCCTAATCGGGCGGGGACAGATACGCAGTATTTT	CASSPNRAGTDTQYF
TRBV12-3/TRBV12-4	few	TRBD2	TRBJ2-1	TGTGCCAGCAGTCCGAGCGGGAGATTCTACAATGAGCAGTTCTTC	CASSPSGRFYNEQFF
TRBV7-6	NA	NA	TRBJ2-5	TGTGCCAGCGGCTTAGAGGACGGGGGTTCAGAGACCCAGTACTTC	CASGLEDGGSETQYF
TRBV20-1	few	TRBD1	TRBJ2-5	TGCAGTGCTAGAGATGACAGGGGGCTAGAGACCCAGTACTTC	CSARDDRGLETQYF